One sample yielded the 21 T cell receptor beta chains listed below, sequenced in a study of read filtering for tumor transcriptome and immune sequencing. From approximately 430 ng of RNA, a library with molecular barcoded alpha/delta and beta/gamma adaptors was made. TCRdb reanalysed the reads using MiXCR and keeps one entry per CDR3 protein. The table lists about 24,000 distinct CDR3 sequences, around a fifth of them singletons. The specimen sequenced was a population of CD138-negative cells sorted from bone marrow. The receptors were gathered from a donor at least 40 years old with multiple myeloma.

This clonotype showed up just a few times. The chain recombines TRBV29-1 with TRBJ2-5; 10 nucleotides align to TRBD1. The V and J ends lost 7 bases and 2 bases, in that order; junction bases with no gene match: 4. Germline values: CDR1 SQVTM, CDR2 ANQGSEA. The CDR3 spans 13 residues. The CDR3 region has the DNA TGCAGCGGAGGGACAGGGGTTCAAGAGACCCAGTACTTC. Encoded protein: CSGGTGVQETQYF.

This clonotype has a count of ten or more. This sequence joins TRBV2 and TRBJ2-1, with D uncertain. The CDR3 has 15 amino acids. V lost 11 bases and J lost 2, with 19 bases in between. The V gene's germline CDR1 is SNHLY and CDR2 FYNNEI. The CDR3 nucleotides are TGTGCCGTACTAATTGGCTCCTGGACCTACAATGAGCAGTTCTTC. Amino acids: CAVLIGSWTYNEQFF.

Concerning this clonotype: Possible read error: a much larger clone is one base away. This chain connects TRBV7-8 to TRBJ1-2; D is undetermined. From germline, CDR1 is SGHVS and CDR2 FQNEAQ. This CDR3 is built from 14 residues. The CDR3: CASSLVGTNYGCTF. CDR3 nucleotide sequence: TGTGCCAGCAGCTTAGTCGGTACCAACTATGGCTGCACCTTC.

This clonotype has a count of ten or more. The V gene is TRBV6-5, the J gene TRBJ2-3, with 10 nucleotides matching TRBD1. The V and J ends lost 4 bases and 0 bases, in that order; junction bases with no gene match: 4. The CDR3 is made up of 16 amino acids. CDR1 is MNHEY, CDR2 SVGAGI, per germline. The CDR3 DNA follows: TGTGCCAGCAGTTTTGGACAGGGGGTTAGCACAGATACGCAGTATTTT. Protein: CASSFGQGVSTDTQYF.

As regards this clonotype: This may arise from a read error, as a much more abundant clone is one base away. J is TRBJ2-3 and V is TRBV10-3; D gene unclear. The V end was cut by 3 bases, the J end by 6 bases, with 16 bases between. Per germline, CDR1 ENHRY and CDR2 SYGVKD. The CDR3 sequence is 15 residues long. Here the CDR3 reads CAISEGWGSSDTQYF. CDR3 DNA: TGTGCCATCAGTGAAGGTTGGGGTAGCAGCGATACGCAGTATTTT.

This clonotype has only a few counts. The chain links TRBV5-4 to TRBJ2-3; 8 bases are a match to TRBD2. Germline V gives CDR1 SGHNT, CDR2 YYREEE (reference sequence). V was pared by 4 bases and J by 1 base, with 8 bases of the junction left unmatched. CDR3 length equals 16 residues. For the CDR3, the DNA is TGTGCCAGCAGCCCCCATGGAGCGGGGGGCACAGATACGCAGTATTTT. It translates to CASSPHGAGGTDTQYF.

This chain links TRBV10-3 with TRBJ2-5, with 8 positions matching TRBD2. CDR1 is ENHRY and CDR2 is SYGVKD in the germline V gene. The CDR3 extends over 16 amino acids. V shed 10 bases, J shed 1 base, and the junction held 14 bases outside the gene matches. In DNA form, the CDR3 reads TGTGCCAGCTCCCGCGGCGGGGGGAAGAGCCAAGAGACCCAGTACTTC. It is translated as CASSRGGGKSQETQYF.

The table lists this clonotype with many counts. The chain links TRBV20-1 to TRBJ2-3; the D is unclear. This CDR3 spans 12 amino acids. Trimming removed 6 bases from V and 3 bases from J, with 10 bases in between. Looked up from germline, CDR1 is DFQATT and CDR2 is SNEGSKA (reference sequence). Here the CDR3 reads CSAVLVTDTQYF. The CDR3 region has the DNA TGCAGTGCAGTCCTAGTGACAGATACGCAGTATTTT.

Ten or more counts support this clonotype. This chain joins TRBV5-1 and TRBJ2-3; D gene ambiguous. Germline lookup yields CDR1 SGHRS and CDR2 YFSETQ. Trimming shortened V by 1 base and J by 0 bases, and 6 bases separated the two germline ends. CDR3 length: 14 amino acids. CDR3 nucleotide sequence: TGCGCCAGCAGCTTGACAGATAGCACAGATACGCAGTATTTT. Translated: CASSLTDSTDTQYF.

This clonotype occurred a few times. The V gene is TRBV4-2, the J gene TRBJ2-1, with TRBD2 matching 7 bases. Trimming took 6 bases from V and 3 from J; bases not matched to a gene: 2. The CDR3 covers 13 residues. CDR1 and CDR2 from the germline V gene are LGHNA and YNFKEQ. DNA for the CDR3: TGTGCCAGCAGGGGGGGGAGCTACAATGAGCAGTTCTTC. Translating gives CASRGGSYNEQFF.

The chain joins TRBV27 to TRBJ1-5; tentative D call: TRBD1 (6 bases). The V gene lost 8 bases and the J gene lost 7 bases, with 18 bases spanning the gap. Germline loops: CDR1 MNHEY, CDR2 SMNVEV (reference sequence). The CDR3 has 14 amino acids. CDR3 region: CASGPTGLVQPQHF. The CDR3 nucleotides are TGTGCCAGCGGCCCAACAGGGCTAGTGCAGCCCCAGCATTTT.

This clonotype was recorded many times. V is TRBV5-1 and J is TRBJ2-6; a possible D gene is TRBD2 (5 bases). Germline CDR1 reads SGHRS; CDR2 reads YFSETQ. The ends were cut back, 0 bases at V and 1 base at J, with 5 bases in the middle. The CDR3 runs 15 residues. CDR3 sequence: CASSLGTSGANVLTF. In DNA form, the CDR3 reads TGCGCCAGCAGCTTGGGGACTTCTGGGGCCAACGTCCTGACTTTC.

The chain has TRBV28 and TRBJ1-5; 7 bases line up with TRBD1. Looked up from germline, CDR1 is MDHEN and CDR2 is SYDVKM. The CDR3 is 13 amino acids. The J segment lost 8 bases and the V segment lost 6 bases, leaving 7 bases of the junction unmatched. The CDR3: CASSSGGLEPQHF. The CDR3 DNA reads as TGTGCCAGCAGCTCAGGGGGTTTGGAGCCCCAGCATTTT.

V gene TRBV4-1 combines with J gene TRBJ2-1; 8 bases agree with TRBD2. Germline CDR1 and CDR2: MGHRA and YSYEKL. The CDR3 sequence is 15 residues long. V lost 4 bases to trimming and J lost 1 base; unmatched junction nucleotides: 3. The CDR3 spells CASSPGGLSYNEQFF. CDR3 coding DNA: TGCGCCAGCAGCCCGGGGGGGCTGTCCTACAATGAGCAGTTCTTC.

There are many counts of this clonotype. The J gene is TRBJ2-2, the V gene TRBV11-2; D is unclear. The ends were cut back, 5 bases at V and 6 bases at J, with 4 bases in the middle. CDR1 is SGHAT and CDR2 is FQNNGV in the germline V gene. The CDR3 is made up of 11 amino acids. CDR3 nucleotide sequence: TGTGCCAGCAGCCAGCCCGGGGAGCTGTTTTTT. Translated: CASSQPGELFF.

This clonotype turned up a few times. The rearrangement joins TRBV4-1 to TRBJ2-6; the D gene is possibly TRBD1 (6 bases). Trimming took off 0 bases at V and 0 bases at J, with 18 bases between the two ends. Looked up from germline, CDR1 is MGHRA and CDR2 is YSYEKL. The CDR3 has 20 amino acids. This CDR3 reads CASSQDWRTAPFSGANVLTF. Written as DNA, the CDR3 is TGCGCCAGCAGCCAAGACTGGCGGACAGCGCCTTTCTCTGGGGCCAACGTCCTGACTTTC.

The rearrangement uses TRBV18 and TRBJ1-1, with a weak D call TRBD1 (5 bases). Trimming removed 3 bases at V and 3 bases at J, with 14 bases between. CDR3 length: 15 residues. Germline V gives CDR1 KGHSH, CDR2 LQKENI. The CDR3 reads CASSPNDGGDTEAFF. CDR3 DNA: TGTGCCAGCTCACCCAACGACGGGGGGGACACTGAAGCTTTCTTT.

This clonotype was found many times. The chain carries TRBV21-1 and TRBJ2-7; TRBD1, the table's D call, was not compared with the DNA. TRBV21-1 represents a pseudogene. This CDR3 comprises 16 residues. The CDR3 region is CASSKAPAGNDYEQYF. CDR3 DNA sequence: TGTGCCAGCAGCAAAGCACCGGCAGGGAACGACTACGAGCAGTACTTC.

This clonotype has a count of ten or more. The CDR3 DNA follows: TGCAGCGTTGACGGTGCCCCCGTCTCTGAAGCTTTCTTT. Translating gives CSVDGAPVSEAFF. V usage is TRBV29-1 and J usage is TRBJ1-1; unclear D gene. V was shortened by 3 bases and J by 6 bases, with 14 bases between the two germline ends. The CDR3 is 13 residues long. Germline V gives CDR1 SQVTM, CDR2 ANQGSEA.

This clonotype occurred a few times. This CDR3 reads CASSPRIRGEKLFF. The DNA for the CDR3 is TGTGCCAGCAGTCCACGAATACGGGGAGAAAAACTGTTTTTT. The chain is built from TRBV27 and TRBJ1-4; D unclear. V was trimmed by 5 bases and J by 8 bases, leaving 15 bases between them. Looked up from germline, CDR1 is MNHEY and CDR2 is SMNVEV (reference sequence). The CDR3 is made up of 14 amino acids.

In this sample, this clonotype turned up a few times. The V gene is TRBV19, the J gene TRBJ2-2, with TRBD1 matching 8 bases. There are 16 residues in the CDR3. The V and J ends lost 4 bases and 0 bases, in that order; junction bases with no gene match: 4. Germline values: CDR1 LNHDA, CDR2 SQIVND (reference sequence). The CDR3 region has the DNA TGTGCCAGTAGTAGAAAGACAGGGGCGAACACCGGGGAGCTGTTTTTT. Protein sequence: CASSRKTGANTGELFF.